This is a list of T cell receptor beta chains from one sample in a study of regulatory T cells in long-lasting Graves disease. TCRdb re-analysed the multiplex PCR reads in MiXCR, keeping a single row per CDR3 protein. Here the sample spans 350,000 to 500,000 distinct CDR3 sequences, about a sixth being singletons. These data were also reused for a study on T cells in Graves' hyperthyroidism and ophthalmopathy.

The sample consisted of peripheral blood mononuclear cells (PBMCs), taken at new diagnosis, from a patient treated with antithyroid drugs. Every receptor here comes from a woman aged 18-29 years with Graves disease. The CDR3 runs from the conserved cysteine through the conserved F or W. The D gene is left open where the match is weak. Size tells how often a clone was seen (once, few, many) or the class of an expanded clone, and some rows leave it out.

D	J	length	V	size	CDR3	DNA
TRBD1	TRBJ2-7	13	TRBV28	many	CASIAGGEYEQYF	TGTGCCAGCATTGCAGGGGGCGAATACGAGCAGTACTTC
TRBD1	TRBJ2-7	16	TRBV28	many	CASSPPLGQGVHEQYF	TGTGCCAGCAGTCCCCCCCTGGGACAGGGGGTCCACGAGCAGTACTTC
-	TRBJ2-3	16	TRBV7-9	many	CASRAPFGREADTQYF	TGTGCCAGCAGGGCGCCCTTCGGGCGAGAGGCAGATACGCAGTATTTT
TRBD1	TRBJ2-2	16	TRBV28	few	CASSFLGQGYTGELFF	TGTGCCAGCAGTTTTTTGGGACAGGGGTACACCGGGGAGCTGTTTTTT
-	TRBJ1-2	15	TRBV5-1	-	CASSLVGTVNYGYTF	TGCGCCAGCAGCTTGGTCGGGACGGTTAACTATGGCTACACCTTC
-	TRBJ1-4	14	TRBV6-1	few	CASSRIGANEKLFF	TGTGCCAGCAGTCGTATCGGGGCGAATGAAAAACTGTTTTTT
-	TRBJ2-2	13	TRBV7-9	few	CASSGRRAGELFF	TGTGCCAGCAGCGGGAGGCGGGCCGGGGAGCTGTTTTTT
-	TRBJ2-6	16	TRBV12-3/TRBV12-4	few	CASSLGTAAGANVLTF	TGTGCCAGCAGTTTAGGGACCGCCGCTGGGGCCAACGTCCTGACTTTC
TRBD2	TRBJ2-1	14	TRBV12-3/TRBV12-4	many	CASSAWTSGDEQFF	TGTGCCAGCAGTGCCTGGACTAGCGGGGATGAGCAGTTCTTC
TRBD1	TRBJ2-5	13	TRBV10-3	many	CAITSDRVETQYF	TGTGCCATCACCTCCGACAGGGTAGAGACCCAGTACTTC
TRBD1	TRBJ2-5	15	TRBV3-1	many	CASSHGTEYQETQYF	TGTGCCAGCAGCCATGGGACAGAGTACCAAGAGACCCAGTACTTC
TRBD1	TRBJ2-2	16	TRBV30	few	CAWIGQGAQNTGELFF	TGTGCCTGGATTGGACAGGGCGCGCAGAACACCGGGGAGCTGTTTTTT
-	TRBJ2-5	13	TRBV14	few	CASSRTKQETQYF	TGTGCCAGCAGCCGGACTAAACAAGAGACCCAGTACTTC
-	TRBJ2-7	14	TRBV14	-	CASSQVWQSYEQYF	TGTGCCAGCAGCCAAGTTTGGCAGTCTTACGAGCAGTACTTC
-	TRBJ1-5	13	TRBV27	few	CASSRGGFQPQHF	TGTGCCAGCAGTAGGGGGGGCTTTCAGCCCCAGCATTTT
TRBD2	TRBJ2-1	14	TRBV27	many	CASSRLAEHNEQFF	TGTGCCAGCAGCCGACTAGCGGAGCACAATGAGCAGTTCTTC
TRBD2	TRBJ2-4	17	TRBV7-2	many	CASSPQAAGATKNIQYF	TGTGCCAGCAGCCCCCAGGCGGCGGGAGCAACCAAAAACATTCAGTACTTC
-	TRBJ2-7	12	TRBV28	many	CASSLLEHEQYF	TGTGCCAGCAGTTTACTGGAACACGAGCAGTACTTC
TRBD2	TRBJ2-3	15	TRBV19	-	CASSIRALATDTQYF	TGTGCCAGTAGTATCAGGGCACTAGCGACAGATACGCAGTATTTT
-	TRBJ2-7	17	TRBV7-9	-	CASSSDRDLGPTYEQYF	TGTGCCAGCAGCTCCGACCGAGATTTAGGTCCGACCTACGAGCAGTACTTC
-	TRBJ1-6	14	TRBV7-2	many	CASSLQPYNSPLHF	TGTGCCAGCAGCTTACAGCCGTATAATTCACCCCTCCACTTT
TRBD1	TRBJ2-7	14	TRBV28	few	CASSQNRGIDEQYF	TGTGCCAGCAGTCAAAACAGGGGAATCGACGAGCAGTACTTC
-	TRBJ2-1	15	TRBV28	many	CASSLWDRAYNEQFF	TGTGCCAGCAGTTTATGGGACAGAGCCTACAATGAGCAGTTCTTC
-	TRBJ1-5	12	TRBV28	-	CASSYNNQPQHF	TGTGCCAGCAGTTACAACAATCAGCCCCAGCATTTT
TRBD2	TRBJ2-3	15	TRBV10-2	few	CASGASGSPTDTQYF	TGCGCCAGCGGGGCTAGCGGGAGTCCCACAGATACGCAGTATTTT
TRBD1	TRBJ1-5	17	TRBV10-2	few	CASSPVTGAGGNQPQHF	TGCGCCAGCAGTCCCGTGACAGGGGCGGGGGGCAATCAGCCCCAGCATTTT
TRBD1	TRBJ1-2	15	TRBV20-1	few	CSAQPGGRRSGGYTF	TGCAGTGCTCAGCCAGGGGGCCGGAGATCGGGTGGCTACACCTTC
-	TRBJ2-1	14	TRBV7-3	-	CASSSPLDYNEQFF	TGTGCCAGCAGCTCCCCACTAGACTACAATGAGCAGTTCTTC
-	TRBJ2-1	11	TRBV20-1	many	CSAQIVSEQFF	TGCAGTGCCCAAATAGTCTCTGAGCAGTTCTTC
-	TRBJ1-6	15	TRBV5-1	-	CASRPTGGMESPLHF	TGCGCCAGCAGACCCACCGGCGGGATGGAGTCACCCCTCCACTTT
TRBD1	TRBJ2-3	15	TRBV20-1	many	CSASLRTGRTDTQYF	TGCAGTGCTAGTCTGAGGACAGGGCGCACAGATACGCAGTATTTT
-	TRBJ2-1	13	TRBV20-1	few	CSARDQASPREYF	TGCAGTGCTAGAGATCAGGCCTCGCCAAGAGAGTACTTC
TRBD2	TRBJ2-5	16	TRBV7-9	-	CASSLGPAGYEETQYF	TGTGCCAGCAGCTTAGGTCCAGCGGGATATGAGGAGACCCAGTACTTC
-	TRBJ2-1	19	TRBV28	many	CASSSATHKRGSSYNEQFF	TGTGCCAGCAGTTCTGCAACCCATAAGCGAGGGAGCTCCTACAATGAGCAGTTCTTC
TRBD2	TRBJ2-1	15	TRBV7-2	-	CASSPGGGSQNEQFF	TGTGCCAGCAGCCCCGGGGGGGGGAGTCAAAATGAGCAGTTCTTC